The entry below gives a single T cell receptor beta chain sequence along with its context. What it binds is not known. Using immunoSEQ multiplex PCR, the repertoire was profiled, and TCRdb retains in-frame clones only, with some absent. The sample includes about 68,000 clones, about nine tenths seen only once; the top ten take about 0.31%. This entry is derived from a study of OX40 agonist ivuxolimab in advanced cancers. On the study more broadly: Subjects had a mean age of around 60 years, with a range of roughly 23 to 79; around 80% were male. The study's findings and limits: Partial responders receiving 0.1-3.0 mg/kg showed among the lowest clonal expansion. Expanded clones were, on average, more numerous in CD8+ T cells than in CD4+. Low normalized T-cell clonal expansion also characterized some of the nonresponders.

V lost 4 bases and J 6 bases, leaving 10 bases between the germline ends. Germline-derived CDR1 and CDR2 are SEHNR and FQNEAQ (reference sequence). This CDR3 spans 12 amino acids. The J gene is TRBJ2-7, the V gene TRBV7-9; no clear D. The clonotype comes from an adult with an advanced solid tumor such as melanoma, head and neck, liver or kidney cancer. Material: CD4+ or CD8+ T cells sorted from blood, obtained in a trial of the OX40 agonist ivuxolimab. The CDR3 DNA follows: TGTGCCAGCAGCTATGTTACGCTCGAGCAGTACTTC. This codes for CASSYVTLEQYF.